This T cell receptor beta chain came from a study of blood T cell repertoires in COVID-19. Overall study context: Sample material is recorded as cDNA or gDNA derived from T cells, B-cell-depleted T cells, or PBMCs.

Produced via immunoSEQ multiplex PCR; TCRdb's table is partial and in-frame only. The table includes 200,000 to 300,000 clones, about nine tenths detected once. J lost 10 bases, V lost 3 bases, and 3 bases had no gene match. Germline CDR1 is LNHNV and CDR2 is YYDKDF (reference sequence). CDR3 length equals 13 residues. Living in about two dozen US areas, the participants were between about 18 and 100 years of age. Participants were placed into cohorts based on the clinical history they reported. This chain uses TRBV15 with TRBJ1-6, with 7 bases that match TRBD1. This TCR was sampled from a woman aged 25 to 39 with acute COVID-19. The sequencing sample was made of PBMCs or T cells enriched from blood (not recorded which). As DNA, the CDR3 is TGTGCCACCAGCAGCGACAGGGTCTCACCCCTCCACTTT. Translating gives CATSSDRVSPLHF.